Listed here are 31 T cell receptor beta chains from one sample, sequenced in a study of graft-versus-host responses after intestinal transplantation. Measured with immunoSEQ multiplex PCR; TCRdb has only the in-frame clones, and not every one. Here the sample spans about 5,500 clones, approximately 28% being singletons. The sequenced sample was alloreactive CD4+ T cells from a mixed lymphocyte reaction culture, obtained before transplantation. Documented subset: CFSE-low proliferating T cells sorted from roughly 6-day pre-transplant mixed lymphocyte reaction (GvH or HvG direction). Source of these receptors: a human patient who was an organ donor for intestinal transplantation.

V gene TRBV14 combines with J gene TRBJ2-5, with D hard to call. The V gene lost 1 base and the J gene lost 7 bases, with 4 bases spanning the gap. In germline, CDR1 is SGHDN, CDR2 FVKESK. The CDR3 has 11 amino acids. CDR3 sequence: CASSQGVTQYF. The CDR3 coding sequence is TGTGCCAGCAGCCAAGGGGTGACCCAGTACTTC.

The sample holds a few counts of this clone. The chain is built from TRBV29-1 and TRBJ1-2; D is undetermined. Looked up from germline, CDR1 is SQVTM and CDR2 is ANQGSEA. The CDR3 is 11 residues long. V shed 5 bases and J shed 8 bases, with 12 bases lying between them. The CDR3 reads CSVLTSWGYTF. The CDR3 DNA reads TGCAGCGTTCTGACGAGTTGGGGCTACACCTTC. The full variable domain, in which reference TRBV29-1 and TRBJ1-2 provide the parts outside the CDR3, is SAVISQKPSRDICQRGTSLTIQCQVDSQVTMMFWYRQQPGQSLTLIATANQGSEATYESGFVIDKFPISRPNLTFSTLTVSNMSPEDSSIYLCSVLTSWGYTFGSGTRLTVV.

This clone was detected a few times. The V and J genes are TRBV6-9 and TRBJ1-1, with D perhaps TRBD1 (5 bases). The CDR3 has 16 residues. Trimming removed 3 bases from V and 2 bases from J, with 16 bases in between. Germline-derived CDR1 and CDR2 are MNHGY and SVAAGI. Here the CDR3 reads CASSYPLIGQNTEAFF. The CDR3 bases are TGTGCCAGCAGTTACCCCCTAATCGGACAAAACACTGAAGCTTTCTTT.

This clone occurred a few times. This chain links TRBV19 with TRBJ2-3, with 12 bases lining up with TRBD2. The trim removed 1 base at V and 1 base at J, leaving 3 bases unmatched. Per the germline V gene, CDR1 is LNHDA and CDR2 is SQIVND (reference sequence). CDR3 length: 17 residues. The CDR3 nucleotides are TGTGCCAGTAGTATAGCTAGACTAGCGGGGGGCACAGATACGCAGTATTTT. It specifies CASSIARLAGGTDTQYF.

This clone turned up a few times. V is TRBV7-6 and J is TRBJ1-4; a possible D gene is TRBD1 (5 bases). The CDR3 sequence is 15 residues long. Germline CDR1 is SGHVS and CDR2 is FNYEAQ. Trimming took off 3 bases at V and 8 bases at J, with 16 bases between the two ends. The CDR3 sequence is CASSFHGTLGEKLFF. CDR3 sequence (DNA): TGTGCCAGCAGCTTTCACGGGACCTTAGGGGAAAAACTGTTTTTT.

The gene calls are TRBV11-2 and TRBJ2-1; 12 bases align to TRBD2. This CDR3 is built from 15 residues. Germline CDR1 and CDR2: SGHAT and FQNNGV. With 2 bases clipped from V and 5 bases from J, the junction kept 1 base outside the gene matches. The CDR3 loop reads CASSLLAGGHNEQFF. CDR3 bases: TGTGCCAGCAGCTTACTAGCGGGGGGGCACAATGAGCAGTTCTTC.

V is TRBV23-1 and J is TRBJ1-2, with D unresolved. TRBV23-1 is flagged as an ORF with uncertain function. This CDR3 contains 15 residues. V was pared by 6 bases and J by 1 base, with 15 bases between. The CDR3 reads CASSRKRVGNYGYTF. In nucleotides, the CDR3 is TGCGCCAGCAGCCGAAAGAGGGTCGGTAACTATGGCTACACCTTC.

The genes are TRBV25-1 and TRBJ2-3, with no clear D. Trimming pared 5 bases from V and 2 bases from J, leaving 5 bases between. The length of the CDR3 is 12 residues. CDR1 MGHDK and CDR2 SYGVNS come from the germline V gene. Here the CDR3 DNA reads TGTGCCAGCAGTCGGAACACAGATACGCAGTATTTT. Its protein product is CASSRNTDTQYF.

The V call is TRBV5-6, the J call TRBJ2-3, with 9 nucleotides matching TRBD2. V lost 4 bases and J lost 1; bases outside the gene matches: 1. Germline loops: CDR1 SGHDT, CDR2 YYEEEE. CDR3 size: 14 residues. CDR3 sequence: CASSRLAGTDTQYF. As DNA, the CDR3 is TGTGCCAGCAGCCGACTAGCGGGCACAGATACGCAGTATTTT. Complete variable domain (other parts from reference TRBV5-6 and TRBJ2-3): DAGVTQSPTHLIKTRGQQVTLRCSPKSGHDTVSWYQQALGQGPQFIFQYYEEEERQRGNFPDRFSGHQFPNYSSELNVNALLLGDSALYLCASSRLAGTDTQYFGPGTRLTVL.

This clone was counted a few times. The chain joins TRBV7-6 to TRBJ2-7, with 8 nucleotides matching TRBD1. The CDR3 is made up of 13 amino acids. The trim removed 5 bases at V and 3 bases at J, leaving 3 bases unmatched. Germline-derived CDR1 and CDR2 are SGHVS and FNYEAQ. The CDR3: CASSRQGFYEQYF. CDR3 coding DNA: TGTGCCAGCAGCCGACAGGGGTTCTACGAGCAGTACTTC. Combining the CDR3 with reference TRBV7-6 and TRBJ2-7 gives the whole variable domain GAGVSQSPRYKVTKRGQDVALRCDPISGHVSLYWYRQALGQGPEFLTYFNYEAQQDKSGLPNDRFSAERPEGSISTLTIQRTEQRDSAMYRCASSRQGFYEQYFGPGTRLTVT.

This clone showed up just a few times. CDR3 protein: CASSSTGSDEQYF. CDR3 coding DNA: TGTGCCAGCAGCTCGACAGGGTCGGACGAGCAGTACTTC. This chain uses TRBV5-8 with TRBJ2-7; 7 bases are shared with TRBD1. Germline values: CDR1 SGHTS, CDR2 YDEGEE. With 3 bases clipped from V and 5 bases from J, the junction kept 5 bases outside the gene matches. The CDR3 has 13 residues.

This clone was observed a handful of times. The V gene is TRBV18, the J gene TRBJ2-7, with D maybe TRBD2 (5 bases). Deletions cut 1 base from V and 7 bases from J, with 14 bases between. The CDR3 spans 14 residues. From germline, CDR1 is KGHSH and CDR2 LQKENI. CDR3 amino acids: CASSPQGAGYEQYF. The CDR3 nucleotides are TGTGCCAGCTCACCACAGGGTGCGGGTTATGAGCAGTACTTC. Complete variable domain (other parts from reference TRBV18 and TRBJ2-7): NAGVMQNPRHLVRRRGQEARLRCSPMKGHSHVYWYRQLPEEGLKFMVYLQKENIIDESGMPKERFSAEFPKEGPSILRIQQVVRGDSAAYFCASSPQGAGYEQYFGPGTRLTVT.

V and J are TRBV7-9 and TRBJ2-1; TRBD2 matches 13 bases. The CDR3 has 16 residues. V trimming: 4 bases; J trimming: 7 bases; junction bases outside the gene matches: 7. Germline values: CDR1 SEHNR, CDR2 FQNEAQ (reference sequence). CDR3 loop: CASSSPGTSGENEQFF. The CDR3 bases are TGTGCCAGCAGCTCCCCCGGGACTAGCGGGGAGAATGAGCAGTTCTTC.

The chain joins TRBV19 to TRBJ2-4; TRBD1 matches at 9 bases. CDR1 and CDR2 from the germline V gene are LNHDA and SQIVND (reference sequence). The CDR3 length is 14 residues. The junction had 1 base not matched to a gene; V was cut back by 2 bases and J by 5 bases. The chain's CDR3 is CASSITGGQNIQYF. The CDR3 DNA is TGTGCCAGTAGTATAACAGGGGGCCAAAACATTCAGTACTTC.

The chain is built from TRBV7-2 and TRBJ2-2, with TRBD2 as a possible D gene (6 bases). V lost 1 base, J lost 4 bases, and 19 bases lay in between. Germline V CDR1 and CDR2: SGHTA, FQGNSA. The CDR3 contains 18 residues. CDR3 sequence: CASSLELRRGRRTGELFF. CDR3 coding DNA: TGTGCCAGCAGCTTAGAGTTGAGGCGGGGCCGCCGCACCGGGGAGCTGTTTTTT.

This chain connects TRBV6-5 to TRBJ1-2; 8 nucleotides line up with TRBD1. There are 15 residues in the CDR3. The V segment lost 2 bases and the J segment 3 bases; nucleotides outside the gene matches: 5. CDR1 and CDR2 (germline): MNHEY, SVGAGI. The CDR3 nucleotides are TGTGCCAGCAGTTACGTGGCAGGGGGCGACTATGGCTACACCTTC. It encodes CASSYVAGGDYGYTF.

This rearrangement joins TRBV7-3 to TRBJ1-5; possible D gene TRBD1, 5 bases. With 4 bases removed from V and 0 bases from J, the gap between germline ends came to 19 bases. This CDR3 has 18 residues. Germline V gives CDR1 SGHTA, CDR2 FQGTGA. The CDR3 DNA reads as TGTGCCAGCAGCTCGTACTCTCGGGGGGTATATAGCAATCAGCCCCAGCATTTT. It translates to CASSSYSRGVYSNQPQHF. Drawing the rest from reference TRBV7-3 and TRBJ1-5, the complete variable domain is GAGVSQTPSNKVTEKGKYVELRCDPISGHTALYWYRQSLGQGPEFLIYFQGTGAADDSGLPNDRFFAVRPEGSVSTLKIQRTERGDSAVYLCASSSYSRGVYSNQPQHFGDGTRLSIL.

The chain links TRBV5-8 to TRBJ2-4, with 11 bases identical to TRBD1. CDR3 length: 15 residues. Losses at the gene ends were 1 base for V and 7 bases for J; bases not matched to a gene: 4. CDR1 and CDR2 (germline): SGHTS, YDEGEE. The DNA of the CDR3 is TGTGCCAGCAGCTTGAAATGGGACAGGGGGAACATTCAGTACTTC. Its translation: CASSLKWDRGNIQYF. Full variable domain (missing parts from reference TRBV5-8 and TRBJ2-4): EAGVTQSPTHLIKTRGQQATLRCSPISGHTSVYWYQQALGLGLQFLLWYDEGEERNRGNFPPRFSGRQFPNYSSELNVNALELEDSALYLCASSLKWDRGNIQYFGAGTRLSVL.

By share of the sample, this clone is medium-sized. The chain's CDR3 is CASSLGAADTQYF. CDR3 coding DNA: TGTGCCAGCAGCTTAGGCGCGGCAGATACGCAGTATTTT. The chain links TRBV7-2 to TRBJ2-3; the D is unclear. V lost 1 base and J lost 4, with 6 bases in between. This CDR3 region has 13 residues. CDR1 SGHTA and CDR2 FQGNSA come from the germline V gene.

The CDR3, as DNA: TGTGCCAGCTCACCATCCCGGGACAGGGACTACGAGCAGTACTTC. This encodes CASSPSRDRDYEQYF. J is TRBJ2-7 and V is TRBV18; 9 bases agree with TRBD1. The germline gives CDR1 KGHSH, CDR2 LQKENI. The CDR3 loop spans 15 amino acids. After removal of 2 bases from V and 3 bases from J, the junction contained 5 bases not matched to a gene.

This clone was found a few times. V is TRBV11-3 and J is TRBJ2-5, with 8 bases that match TRBD1. Germline CDR1 reads SGHNT; CDR2 reads YENEEA. The CDR3 has 12 amino acids. Trimming removed 4 bases from V and 5 bases from J; junction bases left unmatched: 0. As DNA, the CDR3 is TGTGCCAGCAGCTGGACAGGGGAGACCCAGTACTTC. It translates to CASSWTGETQYF.

This chain connects TRBV4-3 to TRBJ2-1; D uncertain. Germline V lookup: CDR1 LGHNA, CDR2 YSLEER. The CDR3 sequence is 15 residues long. The V end lost 0 bases, the J end lost 0 bases, and 6 bases lay between the germline ends. CDR3 nucleotide sequence: TGCGCCAGCAGCCAAGAGCGGCTCTCCTACAATGAGCAGTTCTTC. Translated, it gives CASSQERLSYNEQFF.

This clone was counted between two and nine times. Being one base from a much bigger clone, this may be a read error. The chain joins TRBV7-2 to TRBJ2-5, with D perhaps being TRBD1 or TRBD2 (6 bases each). V lost 1 base and J lost 0, with 15 bases in between. CDR1 SGHTA and CDR2 FQGNSA come from the germline V gene. The CDR3 is 17 residues long. CDR3 nucleotide sequence: TGTGCCAGCAGCTTAGAGGGGGGCCCGGCGTACCAAGAGACCCAGTACTTC. Protein product: CASSLEGGPAYQETQYF.

The rearrangement joins TRBV4-3 to TRBJ2-3; 10 bases agree with TRBD1. Germline CDR1 is LGHNA and CDR2 is YSLEER. The CDR3 loop spans 15 amino acids. Trimming removed 3 bases from V and 4 bases from J; junction bases left unmatched: 4. The CDR3 is CASSQDRGRSDTQYF. Written as DNA, the CDR3 is TGCGCCAGCAGCCAGGACAGGGGGAGGTCAGATACGCAGTATTTT.

The rearrangement joins TRBV30 to TRBJ1-6, with D uncertain. The germline V gene encodes CDR1 GTSNPN and CDR2 SVGIG (reference sequence). The length of the CDR3 is 12 residues. V was pared by 4 bases and J by 7 bases, with 8 bases between. In nucleotides, the CDR3 is TGTGCCTGGAAGGAAGGGAATTCACCCCTCCACTTT. Its protein is CAWKEGNSPLHF.

This clone was counted many times. The chain recombines TRBV6-5 with TRBJ2-7; no reliable D call. From germline, CDR1 is MNHEY and CDR2 SVGAGI. The ends were cut back, 5 bases at V and 0 bases at J, with 8 bases in the middle. The CDR3 loop spans 13 amino acids. The CDR3 DNA sequence: TGTGCCAGCAGTCAGATGAGCTCCTACGAGCAGTACTTC. It specifies CASSQMSSYEQYF.

CDR3 sequence: CASSPRLAGGRETQYF. The CDR3 DNA sequence: TGTGCCAGCTCACCACGACTAGCGGGAGGGCGGGAGACCCAGTACTTC. The chain is built from TRBV18 and TRBJ2-5; 14 nucleotides agree with TRBD2. Germline V lookup: CDR1 KGHSH, CDR2 LQKENI. The CDR3 is made up of 16 amino acids. The ends lost 1 base at V and 5 bases at J; junction bases unmatched: 3.

The chain links TRBV19 to TRBJ1-2, with 9 bases fitting TRBD1. V lost 8 bases and J lost 8; bases outside the gene matches: 6. The CDR3 is 12 residues long. CDR1 and CDR2 (germline): LNHDA, SQIVND (reference sequence). The chain's CDR3 is CASSRTGVGYTF. Here the CDR3 DNA reads TGTGCCAGTTCTCGGACAGGGGTGGGCTACACCTTC.

The sample holds a few counts of this clone. V and J are TRBV5-4 and TRBJ2-7; D might be TRBD1 or TRBD2, each matching 5 bases. The CDR3 has 15 amino acids. Trimming cost V 2 bases and J 2 bases, with 14 bases left between them. The germline CDR1 and CDR2 sequences are SGHNT and YYREEE (reference sequence). Written as DNA, the CDR3 is TGTGCCAGCAGCTTCGAAAGAGGGGCCCCCTACGAGCAGTACTTC. It translates to CASSFERGAPYEQYF.

In its sample, this clone was seen a few times. The V call is TRBV27, the J call TRBJ1-2, with 10 bases fitting TRBD1. V was clipped by 5 bases and J by 3 bases; unmatched bases: 6. CDR1 is MNHEY and CDR2 is SMNVEV in the germline V gene (reference sequence). The CDR3 sequence is 15 residues long. The CDR3 sequence is CASSRRTGGDYGYTF. The CDR3 nucleotides read TGTGCCAGCAGTCGAAGGACAGGGGGGGACTATGGCTACACCTTC.

The chain recombines TRBV7-8 with TRBJ1-1; no clear D gene. Germline V gene sequence: CDR1 SGHVS, CDR2 FQNEAQ. Trimming removed 3 bases from V and 0 bases from J, with 8 bases in between. The CDR3 contains 14 residues. The chain's CDR3 is CASSFSQVNTEAFF. CDR3 coding DNA: TGTGCCAGCAGCTTTAGTCAAGTGAACACTGAAGCTTTCTTT.